This TCR beta chain was identified during a study of post-analysis software for immune sequencing data. Study in general: The patients showed relapsing-remitting, secondary progressive and progressive-relapsing multiple sclerosis courses.

Sequencing libraries made from TCR beta cDNA carried unique molecular identifiers. A population of about 0.95 to 11 million T cells gave rise to about 500,000 cDNA molecules. TCRdb reprocessed the PCR reads via MiXCR and lists one record per CDR3 protein. The sample contains roughly 410,000 distinct CDR3 sequences, around 33% of which appear only once. Germline loops: CDR1 DFQATT, CDR2 SNEGSKA (reference sequence). Trimming stripped 0 bases from V and 1 base from J, with 9 bases between. There are 14 residues in the CDR3. Comments on this clonotype: What it recognizes is unknown.

Overall study results and limits: Five TRBV segments, TRBV5-6, TRBV5-1 and TRBV20-1 among them, were found more frequent in patients than controls. Samples made in the same batch grouped tightly together by F measure. Versus controls, multiple sclerosis patients showed significantly lower diversity (normalized Chao1).

Sequencing was carried out using blood. The rearrangement uses TRBV20-1 and TRBJ2-5, with D unresolved. The source is a girl aged 10-17 years with multiple sclerosis. The CDR3 spells CSARDLAGQETQYF. The CDR3 nucleotides read TGCAGTGCTAGAGATTTGGCAGGCCAAGAGACCCAGTACTTC.